A selection of T cell receptor beta chains follows, all from one sample in a study of early T cells in non-severe SARS-CoV-2 infection. TCRdb reprocessed the 5' RACE reads via MiXCR and lists one record per CDR3 protein. The profile shows about 97,000 distinct CDR3 sequences, 9.5% to 12% of them singletons. The source was whole blood, collected at baseline. These receptors came from an adult who was a healthcare worker with PCR-confirmed SARS-CoV-2 infection or an uninfected control (not recorded which). Both conserved end residues are part of each CDR3. Each record gives: V gene, D gene, J gene, CDR3 protein. A D gene is named only where the DNA matches it firmly.

v_gene: TRBV7-6
d_gene: TRBD2
j_gene: TRBJ2-2
CDR3aa: CASSGRTANTGELFF

v_gene: TRBV7-6
d_gene: NA
j_gene: TRBJ2-1
CDR3aa: CASSAGGGLNNEQFF

v_gene: TRBV30
d_gene: NA
j_gene: TRBJ2-1
CDR3aa: CAWSDQGGDEQFF

v_gene: TRBV10-3
d_gene: NA
j_gene: TRBJ2-5
CDR3aa: CAISASGVEETQYF

v_gene: TRBV2
d_gene: TRBD1
j_gene: TRBJ2-1
CDR3aa: CASSEGGRTGPPYNEQFF

v_gene: TRBV19
d_gene: TRBD2
j_gene: TRBJ2-1
CDR3aa: CASSTIAGGHNEQFF

v_gene: TRBV2
d_gene: TRBD1
j_gene: TRBJ1-6
CDR3aa: CASSERQGGVSPLHF

v_gene: TRBV5-4
d_gene: NA
j_gene: TRBJ2-2
CDR3aa: CASSPGRNTGELFF

v_gene: TRBV10-3
d_gene: NA
j_gene: TRBJ1-5
CDR3aa: CAISLARSNQPQHF

v_gene: TRBV4-3
d_gene: NA
j_gene: TRBJ2-7
CDR3aa: CASSQDRSGVGYEQYF

v_gene: TRBV20-1
d_gene: NA
j_gene: TRBJ2-3
CDR3aa: CSASFPATDTQYF

v_gene: TRBV7-2
d_gene: NA
j_gene: TRBJ2-3
CDR3aa: CASSTQGSTDTQYF

v_gene: TRBV7-2
d_gene: NA
j_gene: TRBJ2-7
CDR3aa: CASSLGLGGEQYF

v_gene: TRBV20-1
d_gene: TRBD2
j_gene: TRBJ2-7
CDR3aa: CSARLRGLAFSYEQYF

v_gene: TRBV20-1
d_gene: TRBD1
j_gene: TRBJ2-7
CDR3aa: CSASMPGGTYEQYF

v_gene: TRBV5-5
d_gene: NA
j_gene: TRBJ2-5
CDR3aa: CASSWRLSVQETQYF

v_gene: TRBV5-5
d_gene: TRBD1
j_gene: TRBJ2-7
CDR3aa: CASSLGGTASYEQYF

v_gene: TRBV9
d_gene: TRBD1
j_gene: TRBJ2-1
CDR3aa: CASSSSTGWNEQFF

v_gene: TRBV20-1
d_gene: TRBD2
j_gene: TRBJ2-1
CDR3aa: CSARGTSGGVNEQFF

v_gene: TRBV29-1
d_gene: NA
j_gene: TRBJ2-2
CDR3aa: CSVYFAGELFF

v_gene: TRBV20-1
d_gene: TRBD1
j_gene: TRBJ2-7
CDR3aa: CSTYRDRNSYEQYF

v_gene: TRBV5-1
d_gene: NA
j_gene: TRBJ2-7
CDR3aa: CASSFGRGGSYEQYF

v_gene: TRBV5-4
d_gene: NA
j_gene: TRBJ2-2
CDR3aa: CASSYLTTNTGELFF

v_gene: TRBV29-1
d_gene: TRBD1
j_gene: TRBJ2-7
CDR3aa: CSGLNRGVDEQYF

v_gene: TRBV7-9
d_gene: NA
j_gene: TRBJ2-5
CDR3aa: CASSVEGETQYF

v_gene: TRBV19
d_gene: NA
j_gene: TRBJ2-2
CDR3aa: CASSWGLNTGELFF

v_gene: TRBV7-2
d_gene: TRBD2
j_gene: TRBJ2-7
CDR3aa: CASSLRASGFLYEQYF

v_gene: TRBV2
d_gene: NA
j_gene: TRBJ2-7
CDR3aa: CASSDRAGVRYEQYF

v_gene: TRBV29-1
d_gene: NA
j_gene: TRBJ2-5
CDR3aa: CSVDPTGETQYF

v_gene: TRBV5-1
d_gene: NA
j_gene: TRBJ1-6
CDR3aa: CASSLDSGGGDNSPLHF

v_gene: TRBV12-3/TRBV12-4
d_gene: TRBD1
j_gene: TRBJ1-2
CDR3aa: CASSLRDRVNYGYTF

v_gene: TRBV5-1
d_gene: NA
j_gene: TRBJ2-5
CDR3aa: CASNTGTQETQYF

v_gene: TRBV29-1
d_gene: NA
j_gene: TRBJ2-5
CDR3aa: CSAAYGRETQYF

v_gene: TRBV7-9
d_gene: NA
j_gene: TRBJ2-1
CDR3aa: CASSSEFSNEQFF

v_gene: TRBV3-1
d_gene: TRBD1
j_gene: TRBJ1-2
CDR3aa: CASSQEAGGIYGYTF

v_gene: TRBV2
d_gene: TRBD2
j_gene: TRBJ2-1
CDR3aa: CASNAGGYNEQFF

v_gene: TRBV11-2
d_gene: NA
j_gene: TRBJ2-1
CDR3aa: CASSLDQGRSYNEQFF

v_gene: TRBV7-6
d_gene: NA
j_gene: TRBJ2-2
CDR3aa: CASGMNTGELFF

v_gene: TRBV9
d_gene: NA
j_gene: TRBJ2-3
CDR3aa: CASSVEGWETDTQYF

v_gene: TRBV6-5
d_gene: NA
j_gene: TRBJ1-2
CDR3aa: CASSPGHPAGGYTF

v_gene: TRBV7-2
d_gene: TRBD2
j_gene: TRBJ2-3
CDR3aa: CASRRRAGSPDTQYF

v_gene: TRBV18
d_gene: TRBD1
j_gene: TRBJ2-1
CDR3aa: CASSTRGQGDNEQFF

v_gene: TRBV7-9
d_gene: TRBD2
j_gene: TRBJ2-3
CDR3aa: CASSPVSGTLTDTQYF

v_gene: TRBV5-1
d_gene: NA
j_gene: TRBJ2-5
CDR3aa: CASSPAHDQETQYF

v_gene: TRBV7-9
d_gene: NA
j_gene: TRBJ2-1
CDR3aa: CASSPRTVVGNEQFF

v_gene: TRBV20-1
d_gene: NA
j_gene: TRBJ1-4
CDR3aa: CSARDSRMGEKLFF

v_gene: TRBV7-6
d_gene: NA
j_gene: TRBJ2-5
CDR3aa: CASSLAGKETQYF

v_gene: TRBV5-1
d_gene: TRBD1
j_gene: TRBJ2-2
CDR3aa: CASSPDRANTGELFF

v_gene: TRBV6-5
d_gene: NA
j_gene: TRBJ1-1
CDR3aa: CASRTGRGTEAFF

v_gene: TRBV24-1
d_gene: NA
j_gene: TRBJ1-1
CDR3aa: CATNDPAWRAFF

v_gene: TRBV5-1
d_gene: NA
j_gene: TRBJ2-2
CDR3aa: CASSLLNTGELFF

v_gene: TRBV12-3/TRBV12-4
d_gene: NA
j_gene: TRBJ2-5
CDR3aa: CASTVMGEETQYF

v_gene: TRBV3-1
d_gene: NA
j_gene: TRBJ2-4
CDR3aa: CASSQAGVVVNIQYF

v_gene: TRBV20-1
d_gene: TRBD2
j_gene: TRBJ2-3
CDR3aa: CGTSGSGTDTQYF

v_gene: TRBV27
d_gene: NA
j_gene: TRBJ2-1
CDR3aa: CASSPLTGTYNEQFF